A selection of T cell receptor beta chains follows, all from one sample in a study of technical replicates of blood from a handful of donors. Assay: immunoSEQ multiplex PCR; the TCRdb copy retains only in-frame clones and omits some. This sample has 70,000 to 90,000 clones, with roughly 94% found just once. The material sequenced was T cells isolated from PBMCs. The receptor source for this set is a human donor in good health. CDR3s include the opening cysteine and the closing phenylalanine or tryptophan. A D gene is named only where the DNA matches it firmly. Expanded clones get a size class; other rows say once, few or many, or leave the size out.

clone size,J gene,D gene,V gene,CDR3 length,CDR3 protein,CDR3 DNA
.,TRBJ2-5,.,TRBV9,13,CASAGTRQETQYF,TGTGCCAGCGCTGGGACTCGCCAAGAGACCCAGTACTTC
.,TRBJ2-5,.,TRBV7-9,16,CASSLEGLRYQETQYF,TGTGCCAGCAGCTTGGAGGGCCTTCGGTACCAAGAGACCCAGTACTTC
.,TRBJ2-1,TRBD1,TRBV6-5,14,CASGRQGTYNEQFF,TGTGCCAGCGGAAGACAGGGAACCTACAATGAGCAGTTCTTC
.,TRBJ2-7,TRBD2,TRBV5-4,18,CASSLAQLAGGIRYEQYF,TGTGCCAGCAGCTTGGCTCAGCTAGCGGGAGGGATTCGATACGAGCAGTACTTC
.,TRBJ2-7,TRBD1,TRBV7-9,15,CASSKLQGISYEQYF,TGTGCCAGCAGCAAACTACAGGGGATCTCCTACGAGCAGTACTTC
.,TRBJ2-1,TRBD2,TRBV11-1,16,CASSLGTSGWYNEQFF,TGTGCCAGCAGCTTAGGGACTAGCGGGTGGTACAATGAGCAGTTCTTC
.,TRBJ1-1,TRBD1,TRBV30,14,CAWSPDRENTEAFF,TGTGCCTGGAGCCCCGACAGGGAAAACACTGAAGCTTTCTTT
few,TRBJ1-1,.,TRBV2,14,CASSERRLNTEAFF,TGTGCCAGCAGTGAAAGGAGATTAAACACTGAAGCTTTCTTT
few,TRBJ1-5,.,TRBV30,13,CAWSSGGSWPQHF,TGTGCCTGGAGTTCGGGGGGCTCGTGGCCCCAGCATTTT
.,TRBJ2-7,.,TRBV7-9,11,CASSLEYRQYF,TGTGCCAGCAGCTTAGAATATAGGCAGTACTTC
.,TRBJ2-7,.,TRBV9,15,CASSVSTAPSYEQYF,TGTGCCAGCAGCGTATCGACAGCCCCATCCTACGAGCAGTACTTC
.,TRBJ2-1,TRBD2,TRBV7-2,15,CASSLMIAGDNEQFF,TGTGCCAGCAGCTTGATGATAGCGGGGGACAATGAGCAGTTCTTC
.,TRBJ1-2,.,TRBV4-2,15,CASSQDRRSGEGYTF,TGTGCCAGCAGCCAAGATCGACGGTCCGGGGAGGGCTACACCTTC
.,TRBJ2-7,.,TRBV25-1,15,CASSALQGRSYEQYF,TGTGCCAGCAGTGCCCTACAGGGTAGGTCCTACGAGCAGTACTTC
.,TRBJ2-1,.,TRBV4-1,13,CASSQILVYEQFF,TGCGCCAGCAGCCAAATACTAGTCTATGAGCAGTTCTTC
.,TRBJ1-2,.,TRBV5-4,16,CASSSGRLASIYGYTF,TGTGCCAGCAGCAGTGGGAGGCTTGCCTCTATCTATGGCTACACCTTC